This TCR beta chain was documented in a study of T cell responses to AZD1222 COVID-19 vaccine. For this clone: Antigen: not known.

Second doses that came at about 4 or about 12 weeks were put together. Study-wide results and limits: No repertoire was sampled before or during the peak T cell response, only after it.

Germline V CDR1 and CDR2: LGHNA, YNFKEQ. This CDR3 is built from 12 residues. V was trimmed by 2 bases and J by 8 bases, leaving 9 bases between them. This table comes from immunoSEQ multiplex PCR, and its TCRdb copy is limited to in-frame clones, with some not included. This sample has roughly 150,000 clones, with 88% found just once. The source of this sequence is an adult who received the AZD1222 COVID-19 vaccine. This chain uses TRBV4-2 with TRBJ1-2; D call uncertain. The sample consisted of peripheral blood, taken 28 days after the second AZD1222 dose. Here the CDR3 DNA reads TGTGCCAGCAGCCAACAGGAACAGGGCTACACCTTC. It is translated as CASSQQEQGYTF.